Given below is one TCR beta chain in context. Its antigen is unidentified. The stimulus was an HIV-1 Gag 15-mer peptide pool, 0.85 to 1 ug/peptide/mL. Sorted nonresponding memory CD4+ T cells were CD40L-negative, CD69-negative, CD45RO-high. The libraries were made with immunoSEQ version 4 in survey mode. This table comes from immunoSEQ multiplex PCR, and its TCRdb copy is limited to in-frame clones, with some not included. The sample yields tens of thousands of clones, 65% to 75% seen once. The length of the CDR3 is 12 residues. V was trimmed by 8 bases and J by 2 bases, leaving 7 bases between them. This sample is part of a study of persistence of HIV-infected CD4 T cells. Study results and caveats: Antigen-responding cells were enriched for degenerate expanded CDR3beta sequences. CMV- and Gag-responding cells had lower TCRbeta richness than CD3/CD28-responding cells.

The specimen was CD4+ T cells sorted from PBMCs after 18-hour stimulation, collected from a patient who received antiretroviral therapy. The clonotype comes from an adult man with HIV who was CMV-seropositive. V and J are TRBV12-3 or TRBV12-4 and TRBJ1-3, with D perhaps TRBD1 (6 bases). CDR3 amino acids: CASGTPGNTIYF. DNA of the CDR3: TGTGCCAGCGGGACACCTGGAAACACCATATATTTT.